This T cell receptor beta chain was sequenced during a study of CD8+ T cells in alopecia areata. General study findings and limits: Sequencing of scalp samples also captures resident alphabeta T cells of normal skin. Patients showed less clear TCR sequence sharing than mice, possibly partly because of HLA diversity. Lesional scalp, notably in alopecia totalis/universalis, had clonality above that of normal scalp.

The researchers isolated CD4+ and CD8+ T cells from PBMCs by sorting. The CDR3 runs to 13 residues. Germline V CDR1 and CDR2: SNHLY, FYNNEI. Trimming pared 7 bases from V and 0 bases from J, leaving 10 bases between. A remark on this clone: Its antigen is not identified.

Following extraction, RNA underwent reverse transcription to cDNA, which served as the sequencing template. Sequencing was performed with immunoSEQ multiplex PCR; in TCRdb, only in-frame clones are kept and a portion is missing. The data hold about 120,000 clones, with roughly two thirds observed a single time. The sample was CD4+ T cells sorted from blood. The chain links TRBV2 to TRBJ2-7; tentative D call: TRBD1 (5 bases). The source is a human donor in good health. The CDR3, as DNA: TGTGCCAGCACCGCACAGGTCTCCTACGAGCAGTACTTC. Protein product: CASTAQVSYEQYF. The whole variable domain, remainder taken from reference TRBV2 and TRBJ2-7, is EPEVTQTPSHQVTQMGQEVILRCVPISNHLYFYWYRQILGQKVEFLVSFYNNEISEKSEIFDDQFSVERPDGSNFTLKIRSTKLEDSAMYFCASTAQVSYEQYFGPGTRLTVT.